A single sample is the source of the 20 T cell receptor beta chains below, sequenced in a study of blood T cell repertoires in COVID-19. Clones were read by immunoSEQ multiplex PCR, and TCRdb kept only the in-frame ones, dropping some. The sample lists about 160,000 clones; just under 80% were seen once. Sequenced input: peripheral blood. The receptor set was obtained from a woman aged 80 or over with acute or convalescent COVID-19.

The CDR3 nucleotides are TGTGCCAGCAGCTTAGATGTAGGGGAGGTGATGGGTCAGCCCCAGCATTTT. Translating gives CASSLDVGEVMGQPQHF. This chain links TRBV7-2 with TRBJ1-5; TRBD1 might be the D (5 bases). This CDR3 spans 17 amino acids. V was clipped by 1 base and J by 6 bases, with 19 bases between them. Looked up from germline, CDR1 is SGHTA and CDR2 is FQGNSA.

The chain carries TRBV6-5 and TRBJ2-5; 7 nucleotides match TRBD1. CDR1 is MNHEY, CDR2 SVGAGI, per germline. This CDR3 has 14 amino acids. Unmatched junction bases numbered 8, after V lost 7 bases and J lost 3 bases. The CDR3 is CASTATGAKETQYF. The CDR3 region has the DNA TGTGCCAGCACCGCCACAGGGGCGAAAGAGACCCAGTACTTC.

The genes are TRBV18 and TRBJ1-2; the match to TRBD1 covers 7 bases. Per the germline V gene, CDR1 is KGHSH and CDR2 is LQKENI. V trimming: 4 bases; J trimming: 4 bases; junction bases outside the gene matches: 9. This CDR3 has 15 amino acids. CDR3 bases: TGTGCCAGCTCACAGCCGGGACAGCGTCCCTATGGCTACACCTTC. The encoded protein is CASSQPGQRPYGYTF.

This clone was seen just once. This rearrangement joins TRBV7-6 to TRBJ2-7; D may be TRBD1 (6 bases). The CDR3 has 14 residues. Germline V CDR1 and CDR2: SGHVS, FNYEAQ. V shed 1 base and J shed 2 bases, with 9 bases lying between them. The CDR3: CASSLGQGTYEQYF. The CDR3 region has the DNA TGTGCCAGCAGCTTAGGGCAGGGGACCTACGAGCAGTACTTC.

This clone occurred once. CDR3 sequence reads: CASSLQGSVAKKLFF. CDR3 nucleotides: TGTGCCAGCTCACTCCAGGGAAGCGTGGCGAAAAAACTGTTTTTT. The chain couples TRBV18 to TRBJ1-4, with TRBD1 as a possible D gene (5 bases). Germline V CDR1 and CDR2: KGHSH, LQKENI. The CDR3 runs 15 residues. V was shortened by 4 bases and J by 9 bases, with 18 bases between the two germline ends.

This clone was counted between two and nine times. The CDR3 here is CSASGQGARKNQPQHF. CDR3 coding DNA: TGCAGTGCTAGTGGGCAGGGGGCGCGGAAGAATCAGCCCCAGCATTTT. This chain joins TRBV20-1 and TRBJ1-5, with TRBD1 matching 8 bases. V shed 3 bases, J shed 4 bases, and the junction held 11 bases outside the gene matches. The CDR3 is 16 amino acids. From germline, CDR1 is DFQATT and CDR2 SNEGSKA (reference sequence).

The chain combines TRBV19 with TRBJ1-3; TRBD1 agrees at 10 bases. The V and J ends lost 6 bases and 3 bases, in that order; junction bases with no gene match: 11. CDR1 LNHDA and CDR2 SQIVND come from the germline V gene (reference sequence). The CDR3 has 17 amino acids. Here the CDR3 reads CASSSAGTGVDGNTIYF. The CDR3 coding sequence is TGTGCCAGTAGCTCGGCCGGGACAGGGGTAGATGGAAACACCATATATTTT.

This chain connects TRBV9 to TRBJ2-2; D is perhaps TRBD1 (6 bases). Looked up from germline, CDR1 is SGDLS and CDR2 is YYNGEE. V was cut by 3 bases and J by 3 bases, with 6 bases left in between. This CDR3 has 13 residues. The CDR3 loop is CASSAGDTGELFF. CDR3 sequence (DNA): TGTGCCAGCAGCGCAGGGGACACCGGGGAGCTGTTTTTT.

V and J are TRBV18 and TRBJ2-2; 9 nucleotides agree with TRBD1. Germline V CDR1 and CDR2: KGHSH, LQKENI. The J segment lost 4 bases and the V segment lost 6 bases, leaving 9 bases of the junction unmatched. The CDR3 length is 16 residues. The CDR3 loop is CASSHYRGRSTGELFF. DNA of the CDR3: TGTGCCAGCTCCCATTACAGGGGGCGCAGCACCGGGGAGCTGTTTTTT.

This sequence joins TRBV15 and TRBJ2-1; the match to TRBD2 covers 7 bases. The germline gives CDR1 LNHNV, CDR2 YYDKDF (reference sequence). The CDR3 consists of 15 residues. The V gene end was trimmed by 6 bases and the J gene end by 2 bases; junction bases not matched to a gene: 7. The CDR3 DNA sequence: TGTGCCACCAGGGCGGGCGGGGGTACCTACAATGAGCAGTTCTTC. Translation: CATRAGGGTYNEQFF.

Details on this clone: In the same sample, other DNA sequences code for this CDR3. The chain is built from TRBV14 and TRBJ1-2; maybe TRBD1 (5 bases). This CDR3 has 15 amino acids. The germline V and J ends were trimmed by 0 bases and 4 bases, with 12 bases remaining between them. In germline, CDR1 is SGHDN, CDR2 FVKESK. Here the CDR3 reads CASSQDHRRPYGYTF. The DNA of the CDR3 is TGTGCCAGCAGCCAAGATCACAGGCGCCCCTATGGCTACACCTTC. Using reference TRBV14 and TRBJ1-2 for the parts outside the CDR3, the full variable domain is EAGVTQFPSHSVIEKGQTVTLRCDPISGHDNLYWYRRVMGKEIKFLLHFVKESKQDESGMPNNRFLAERTGGTYSTLKVQPAELEDSGVYFCASSQDHRRPYGYTFGSGTRLTVV.

The chain carries TRBV5-1 and TRBJ1-1; D remains unclear. Trimming left V 5 bases short and J 5 bases short, with 13 bases between. The CDR3 totals 13 residues. The germline V gene encodes CDR1 SGHRS and CDR2 YFSETQ. This CDR3 is CASSGGVGTEAFF. The CDR3 nucleotides read TGCGCCAGCAGTGGAGGCGTGGGGACTGAAGCTTTCTTT. Variable domain in full (rest from reference TRBV5-1 and TRBJ1-1): KAGVTQTPRYLIKTRGQQVTLSCSPISGHRSVSWYQQTPGQGLQFLFEYFSETQRNKGNFPGRFSGRQFSNSRSEMNVSTLELGDSALYLCASSGGVGTEAFFGQGTRLTVV.

This clone was found a few times. Different DNA sequences within this sample yield the same CDR3. V is TRBV19 and J is TRBJ1-5; D might be TRBD1 (6 bases). Germline V gene sequence: CDR1 LNHDA, CDR2 SQIVND (reference sequence). The CDR3 totals 13 residues. Between the trimmed V and J ends, which lost 6 bases and 4 bases, there was a span of 10 bases. The chain's CDR3 is CASSQQGNQPQHF. In DNA, the CDR3 is TGTGCCAGTAGCCAACAGGGAAATCAGCCCCAGCATTTT.

This clone was found once. The genes are TRBV28 and TRBJ2-2, with D perhaps matching TRBD2 (7 bases). Germline V lookup: CDR1 MDHEN, CDR2 SYDVKM. This CDR3 is 16 amino acids long. The V gene lost 5 bases and the J gene lost 4 bases, with 17 bases spanning the gap. CDR3 in DNA: TGTGCCAGCAGTCGGGCGGGGGCCCCGGGCACCGGGGAGCTGTTTTTT. Protein: CASSRAGAPGTGELFF.

V is TRBV5-6 and J is TRBJ1-2; 7 bases line up with TRBD1. The CDR3 is 15 amino acids. Germline CDR1 and CDR2: SGHDT and YYEEEE. The V gene end was trimmed by 4 bases and the J gene end by 0 bases; junction bases not matched to a gene: 6. The chain's CDR3 is CASSAIGTANYGYTF. CDR3 DNA sequence: TGTGCCAGCAGCGCCATCGGGACAGCTAACTATGGCTACACCTTC.

This chain connects TRBV5-1 to TRBJ1-1; 7 nucleotides line up with TRBD1. The germline gives CDR1 SGHRS, CDR2 YFSETQ. The CDR3 contains 15 residues. V trimming: 0 bases; J trimming: 0 bases; junction bases outside the gene matches: 2. The DNA for the CDR3 is TGCGCCAGCAGCTTGGAGGGACAGATGAACACTGAAGCTTTCTTT. Its protein is CASSLEGQMNTEAFF.

The V call is TRBV6-1, the J call TRBJ1-3; perhaps TRBD1 as D (5 bases). The V end was cut by 1 base, the J end by 2 bases, with 9 bases between. This CDR3 is 15 amino acids long. In germline, CDR1 is MNHNS, CDR2 SASEGT. CDR3 nucleotides: TGTGCCAGCAGTGAAGAGGTCAGGGCTGGAAACACCATATATTTT. Its translation is CASSEEVRAGNTIYF.

The chain has TRBV3-1 (or the pseudogene TRBV3-2) and TRBJ1-4; no reliable D call. Trimming removed 8 bases at V and 8 bases at J, with 12 bases between. The germline V gene has CDR1 LGHDT and CDR2 YNNKEL (reference sequence). The CDR3 length is 12 residues. The CDR3 coding sequence is TGTGCCAGCGGCGGTGGTGGGGAAAAACTGTTTTTT. Translated: CASGGGGEKLFF.

The gene calls are TRBV5-4 and TRBJ2-5; D is possibly TRBD1 (6 bases). The length of the CDR3 is 15 residues. The germline gives CDR1 SGHNT, CDR2 YYREEE (reference sequence). V lost 2 bases to trimming and J lost 4 bases, with 15 bases between them. This chain's CDR3 is CASSFFRGSGETQYF. CDR3 coding DNA: TGTGCCAGCAGCTTCTTCAGGGGTTCCGGAGAGACCCAGTACTTC.

The genes are TRBV6-5 and TRBJ1-5; 7 bases agree with TRBD1. V lost 6 bases, J lost 4 bases, and 6 bases stayed unmatched. This CDR3 has 14 amino acids. In germline, CDR1 is MNHEY, CDR2 SVGAGI. The CDR3 spells CASSNRGGNQPQHF. In DNA form, the CDR3 reads TGTGCCAGCAGCAACAGGGGCGGTAATCAGCCCCAGCATTTT.